This T cell receptor beta chain was sequenced in a study of beta chain features in type 1 diabetes. Study results and caveats: In every one of the four CD4+ subsets, TCRB CDR3s were moderately but significantly shorter in Type 1 diabetes patients.

This clone was seen a few times. Its antigen is unknown. From germline, CDR1 is KGHSH and CDR2 LQKENI. The ends lost 8 bases at V and 4 bases at J; junction bases unmatched: 1. The length of the CDR3 is 12 residues. Expressed TCRB transcripts were sequenced after all isolated RNA was converted to cDNA. TCRdb's table, derived via immunoSEQ multiplex PCR, lists solely in-frame clones and lacks some. The sample yields about 620,000 clones, 15% to 17% seen once. The gene calls are TRBV18 and TRBJ2-7, with 11 bases identical to TRBD1. What was sequenced was naive CD4+ T cells from blood. The sequence was obtained from a man younger than 30 in good health. The CDR3 bases are TGTGCCAGCGGACAGGGGGCTTACGAGCAGTACTTC. Its translation: CASGQGAYEQYF.